The present T cell receptor beta chain was sequenced within a study of beta chain features in type 1 diabetes. Notes on the study in general: PCR might preferentially amplify shorter templates, equally in patients and controls. It was among patients, rather than healthy donors, that naive, central memory and Treg TCRB repertoires appeared more similar. A definitive answer on HLA type influencing TCRB rearrangement was not reached here. Type 1 diabetes patients had moderately but significantly shorter TCRB CDR3s in all four CD4+ subsets.

As to this clone: Its antigen is as yet unknown.

Expressed TCRB transcripts were sequenced because the isolated RNA had all been reverse transcribed beforehand. Some clones are missing from TCRdb's copy, which holds only in-frame ones; the method was immunoSEQ multiplex PCR. The table has around 120,000 clones, 17% seen once. Germline V lookup: CDR1 SQVTM, CDR2 ANQGSEA. With 1 base clipped from V and 2 bases from J, the junction kept 14 bases outside the gene matches. The CDR3 is 17 amino acids. What was sequenced was central memory CD4+ T cells from blood. The J gene is TRBJ2-7, the V gene TRBV29-1, with TRBD2 matching 7 bases. This TCR came from a man between 18 and 35 years old with type 1 diabetes. This chain's CDR3 is CSVEVMEGGSGTYEQYF. CDR3 nucleotide sequence: TGCAGCGTTGAAGTTATGGAGGGAGGGTCCGGGACCTACGAGCAGTACTTC.